The T cell receptor (beta chain) under discussion was sequenced for a study of Graves' ophthalmopathy and Graves' hyperthyroidism (dated by TCRdb to 2016 to 2019). Background for the entire study: Stable hyperthyroidism was defined as no progression to ophthalmopathy within 18 months of follow-up. For independent validation, a separate cohort was made up of 18 to 20 hyperthyroidism patients plus 17 patients who later progressed from hyperthyroidism to ophthalmopathy. T-cell repertoires of thyroid tissue and blood were compared in six hyperthyroidism patients. To explore V-J signatures that distinguish ophthalmopathy from hyperthyroidism, a discovery set of 100 patients was enrolled, made up of some 41 with ophthalmopathy and some 60 with stable hyperthyroidism. The study used signatures of the TCR beta repertoire to tell Graves' ophthalmopathy apart from Graves' hyperthyroidism and to predict which patients would progress to ophthalmopathy. In total, approximately 140 blood samples were TCR-sequenced: around 42 ophthalmopathy, roughly 77 hyperthyroidism and about 17 hyperthyroidism-to-ophthalmopathy patients. Following sample collection, hyperthyroidism patients were given methimazole at a starting dose of 30 mg daily, and ophthalmopathy patients were given high-dose intravenous methylprednisolone.

For repertoire sequencing, TCR beta CDR3 regions were amplified from RNA transcripts. The first round was an RT-PCR using HTBI primers with the Qiagen OneStep RT-PCR kit, and this first round was followed by a second-round multiplex PCR, then size selection and purification. Sequencing of the libraries was carried out on an Illumina HiSeq2000 in paired-end mode with 100 bp reads. Processing in the source paper ran as follows. SOAPnuke was used to process the reads, throwing out any read that had adapters, had uncalled bases, had a mean Phred below 15, or lacked an exact constant-primer or identifier match. COPE v1.2.5 was used to merge high-quality paired reads. Unique nucleotide sequences were defined as clonotypes and aligned to IMGT TRB V, D and J references using MiTCR v1.1. Analysis was restricted to V-J combinations with a frequency above 0.0001, which covered just over 98% of repertoires. A TCR clonal expansion and chaos score per V-J combination was defined as the ratio of F50 clonal expansion to chaos observed in the TCRdist matrix. Features were reduced by Welch's t-statistics and random forest to around 13 V-J combinations, which fed a naive Bayes classifier. The Morisita-Horn index was used to measure how similar the thyroid and blood repertoires were. TCRdb trimmed public reads at Q25 via fastp, called clones via MiXCR and kept in-frame beta chains. One record per CDR3 amino acid sequence lists the most common genes and DNA. These V and J calls rely on TCRdb rather than the paper's analysis. A total of about 1.2 million distinct CDR3 sequences appear in this sample, about 36% of them only once. The ten largest clones capture 11% of the sample.

Points the paper makes about the study in general: In validation, the model predicted ophthalmopathy progression with more than 55% sensitivity and approximately 75% specificity; around twelve predicted patients were CT-confirmed with GO in a median of 6.5 months. In cross-validation, the 13-signature model distinguished ophthalmopathy from stable hyperthyroidism with more than 85% sensitivity and roughly 81% specificity, while in the test set the corresponding values were about 80% and 75%. Sample size was not predetermined statistically, and investigators were not blinded to group allocation. Most expanded thyroid clonotypes with a frequency above 0.001 also appeared in blood, which suggests that blood repertoires may reflect the immune response in the thyroid.

The sample holds many counts of this clonotype. It has no known antigen specificity. The sample holds no much larger clone one base away, and base qualities are not on file. Hyperthyroidism patients were newly diagnosed, were aged 18 to 65 years, and had a disease duration under 2 months. Patients with other autoimmune diseases, uncontrolled infections, pregnancy or lactation were excluded from the study. Clinical symptoms, serum thyroxine, TRAb, thyroid ultrasound and orbital computed tomography were used for diagnosis. Total RNA was extracted using Trizol reagent, and RNA quality was checked on an Agilent 2100 Bioanalyzer. Inclusive of the bounding cysteine and phenylalanine, the CDR3 is 13 residues long. The only DNA kept is the CDR3, 39 bases in frame from the first base. Ends trimmed: V by 9 bases, J by 4 bases; bases unmatched to a gene: 4. CDR1 is given as KGHDR and CDR2 as SFDVKD, both from the germline V gene.

The clonotype originates from an adult man with Graves' hyperthyroidism. Sequenced: peripheral blood or thyroid tissue (not recorded which). Recombination connected TRBV24-1 to TRBJ2-2, with 7 bases aligning to TRBD1. The CDR3 loop reads CATQGELTGELFF. At the DNA level, the sequence is TGTGCCACCCAGGGGGAGCTCACCGGGGAGCTGTTTTTT.